The next 26 T cell receptor beta chains were all read from a single sample in a study of T cell responses to AZD1222 COVID-19 vaccine. Libraries were prepared by immunoSEQ multiplex PCR; TCRdb keeps only in-frame clonotypes and omits some of them. The sample yields about 60,000 clones, around 85% seen once. The material was peripheral blood, obtained on day 0 of AZD1222 vaccination. The source is an adult in good health.

The chain joins TRBV10-3 to TRBJ2-6; TRBD1 matches 7 bases. CDR3 size: 15 residues. The V gene end was trimmed by 2 bases and the J gene end by 2 bases; junction bases not matched to a gene: 0. Germline assignment: CDR1 ENHRY and CDR2 SYGVKD. The CDR3 DNA follows: TGTGCCATCAGTGAGACAGGGGCTGGGGCCAACGTCCTGACTTTC. It yields the protein CAISETGAGANVLTF.

The chain recombines TRBV11-1 with TRBJ2-4; TRBD1 might be the D (7 bases). Trimming removed 10 bases at V and 2 bases at J, with 15 bases between. Germline CDR1 reads SGHAT; CDR2 reads FQDESV (reference sequence). The CDR3 totals 14 residues. CDR3 loop: CATRPGGTKNIQYF. The CDR3 coding sequence is TGTGCCACTCGCCCAGGGGGGACCAAAAACATTCAGTACTTC.

The rearrangement uses TRBV28 and TRBJ1-4, with 7 nucleotides matching TRBD1. Germline V gene data show CDR1 as MDHEN and CDR2 as SYDVKM. This CDR3 is 14 amino acids long. Trimming removed 6 bases from V and 6 bases from J; junction bases left unmatched: 7. The CDR3 loop reads CASSKTGLHEKLFF. The CDR3 nucleotides read TGTGCCAGCAGCAAGACAGGGCTTCATGAAAAACTGTTTTTT.

This clone was recorded once. The rearrangement links TRBV7-2 to TRBJ2-1, with D unclear. The CDR3 has 18 amino acids. From germline, CDR1 is SGHTA and CDR2 FQGNSA. Trimming shortened V by 1 base and J by 1 base, and 17 bases separated the two germline ends. CDR3 amino acids: CASSLEGHGVGSYNEQFF. The CDR3 DNA follows: TGTGCCAGCAGCTTAGAGGGCCATGGAGTGGGATCCTACAATGAGCAGTTCTTC. The variable domain in full, with the rest retrieved from reference TRBV7-2 and TRBJ2-1, is GAGVSQSPSNKVTEKGKDVELRCDPISGHTALYWYRQSLGQGLEFLIYFQGNSAPDKSGLPSDRFSAERTGGSVSTLTIQRTQQEDSAVYLCASSLEGHGVGSYNEQFFGPGTRLTVL.

This rearrangement joins TRBV6-5 to TRBJ2-7; no reliable D call. V lost 2 bases, J lost 3 bases, and 8 bases lay in between. This CDR3 region has 13 residues. Germline V lookup: CDR1 MNHEY, CDR2 SVGAGI. DNA for the CDR3: TGTGCCAGCAGTTACACCCAAATCTACGAGCAGTACTTC. It is translated as CASSYTQIYEQYF.

This chain connects TRBV19 to TRBJ1-5, with 8 bases that match TRBD1. There are 14 residues in the CDR3. Germline V gene lookup returns CDR1 LNHDA and CDR2 SQIVND (reference sequence). V shed 5 bases, J shed 4 bases, and the junction held 4 bases outside the gene matches. The CDR3 DNA is TGTGCCAGTAGTTTCACAGGGGGGAATCAGCCCCAGCATTTT. Translation gives CASSFTGGNQPQHF.

This rearrangement joins TRBV5-1 to TRBJ2-1, with 10 bases matching TRBD1. The CDR3 totals 15 residues. V trimming: 2 bases; J trimming: 9 bases; junction bases outside the gene matches: 8. The germline V gene has CDR1 SGHRS and CDR2 YFSETQ. For the CDR3, the DNA is TGCGCCAGCAGCTTATTAGGGACAGGGGTGAGTGAGCAGTTCTTC. The encoded protein is CASSLLGTGVSEQFF.

This clone appeared once. The CDR3 sequence is CASSSSWTGNTEAFF. CDR3 sequence (DNA): TGTGCCAGCAGTTCCTCCTGGACAGGGAACACTGAAGCTTTCTTT. This chain uses TRBV6-5 with TRBJ1-1; TRBD1 matches at 7 bases. This CDR3 comprises 15 residues. After removal of 4 bases from V and 1 base from J, the junction contained 6 bases not matched to a gene. CDR1 and CDR2 from the germline V gene are MNHEY and SVGAGI.

Only a few counts were recorded for this clone. J is TRBJ1-5 and V is TRBV28; no clear D. CDR3 length: 16 residues. V lost 3 bases to trimming and J lost 0 bases, with 12 bases between them. Germline CDR1 MDHEN, CDR2 SYDVKM. DNA for the CDR3: TGTGCCAGCAGTTTGTGGCAGACTGATAGCAATCAGCCCCAGCATTTT. Translated, it gives CASSLWQTDSNQPQHF.

CDR3 residues: CASQGQGRNTIYF. CDR3 bases: TGTGCCAGTCAAGGACAGGGGAGAAACACCATATATTTT. This chain connects TRBV12-3 or TRBV12-4 to TRBJ1-3; 9 positions agree with TRBD1. The junction had 5 bases not matched to a gene; V was cut back by 9 bases and J by 5 bases. This CDR3 has 13 amino acids.

The genes are TRBV4-1 and TRBJ1-5; D not resolved. Germline CDR1 is MGHRA and CDR2 is YSYEKL. V was trimmed by 4 bases and J by 2 bases, leaving 15 bases between them. The CDR3 has 16 residues. The CDR3 here is CASSPLQIFGNQPQHF. As DNA, the CDR3 is TGCGCCAGCAGCCCTTTACAAATTTTCGGCAATCAGCCCCAGCATTTT.

The chain joins TRBV30 to TRBJ1-3; D unclear. V was pared by 1 base and J by 3 bases, with 4 bases between. CDR1 is GTSNPN, CDR2 SVGIG, per germline (reference sequence). This CDR3 contains 12 residues. Here the CDR3 reads CAWSDFGNTIYF. In DNA form, the CDR3 reads TGTGCCTGGAGTGACTTTGGAAACACCATATATTTT.

The chain links TRBV19 to TRBJ2-7; perhaps TRBD2 as D (6 bases). The V end was cut by 6 bases, the J end by 4 bases, with 13 bases between. The CDR3 runs 13 residues. Per the germline V gene, CDR1 is LNHDA and CDR2 is SQIVND (reference sequence). The DNA of the CDR3 is TGTGCCAGTAGGCGGGGAGTGGGGTACGAGCAGTACTTC. It translates to CASRRGVGYEQYF. The whole variable domain, remainder taken from reference TRBV19 and TRBJ2-7, is DGGITQSPKYLFRKEGQNVTLSCEQNLNHDAMYWYRQDPGQGLRLIYYSQIVNDFQKGDIAEGYSVSREKKESFPLTVTSAQKNPTAFYLCASRRGVGYEQYFGPGTRLTVT.

The chain uses TRBV7-2 and TRBJ2-4, with 14 bases that match TRBD2. From germline, CDR1 is SGHTA and CDR2 FQGNSA. This CDR3 has 16 residues. V gave up 1 base and J gave up 9 bases; unmatched junction bases: 5. The CDR3 reads CASSLGGLAGVAIQYF. The CDR3 DNA reads as TGTGCCAGCAGCTTAGGGGGACTAGCGGGAGTAGCCATTCAGTACTTC.

The chain uses TRBV5-6 and TRBJ2-6, with 7 bases fitting TRBD1. Germline values: CDR1 SGHDT, CDR2 YYEEEE. CDR3 length equals 16 residues. The V segment lost 3 bases and the J segment 0 bases; nucleotides outside the gene matches: 3. This chain's CDR3 is CASSSPGGSGANVLTF. Here the CDR3 DNA reads TGTGCCAGCAGCTCACCAGGGGGCTCTGGGGCCAACGTCCTGACTTTC.

The chain has TRBV5-1 and TRBJ2-1; D unresolved. CDR1 and CDR2 from the germline V gene are SGHRS and YFSETQ. The CDR3 runs 13 residues. Trimming stripped 1 base from V and 5 bases from J, with 7 bases between. The CDR3 DNA reads as TGCGCCAGCAGCTTGCTGGGCGACAATGAGCAGTTCTTC. It specifies CASSLLGDNEQFF.

The chain is built from TRBV4-3 and TRBJ2-1; perhaps TRBD2 as D (5 bases). V was trimmed by 1 base and J by 8 bases, leaving 15 bases between them. The CDR3 is 15 residues long. Germline CDR1 reads LGHNA; CDR2 reads YSLEER. CDR3 sequence: CASSQVEGISDEQFF. CDR3 nucleotide sequence: TGCGCCAGCAGCCAAGTAGAGGGTATATCCGATGAGCAGTTCTTC.

This clone was recorded only once. This chain connects TRBV5-1 to TRBJ1-1, with a weak D call TRBD1 (5 bases). CDR3 length equals 15 residues. V was clipped by 1 base and J by 4 bases, with 14 bases between them. CDR1 and CDR2 from the germline V gene are SGHRS and YFSETQ. The CDR3: CASSLLTTEGTEAFF. CDR3 DNA sequence: TGCGCCAGCAGCTTGCTTACGACAGAGGGCACTGAAGCTTTCTTT.

The rearrangement links TRBV19 to TRBJ1-6; 9 bases are a match to TRBD1. The CDR3 covers 14 residues. CDR1 is LNHDA, CDR2 SQIVND, per germline (reference sequence). With 7 bases clipped from V and 6 bases from J, the junction kept 4 bases outside the gene matches. CDR3 region: CASKGDRVNSPLHF. In DNA form, the CDR3 reads TGTGCCAGTAAGGGGGACAGGGTTAATTCACCCCTCCACTTT.

The chain combines TRBV18 with TRBJ2-7; 7 bases line up with TRBD2. Trimming took 3 bases from V and 3 from J; bases not matched to a gene: 5. In germline, CDR1 is KGHSH, CDR2 LQKENI. The CDR3 totals 14 residues. The CDR3 region has the DNA TGTGCCAGCTCACCCGGACTAGAAGTCTACGAGCAGTACTTC. This gives the protein CASSPGLEVYEQYF.

The chain carries TRBV29-1 and TRBJ1-1; 8 nucleotides line up with TRBD1. CDR3 length equals 13 residues. Germline V gene lookup returns CDR1 SQVTM and CDR2 ANQGSEA. The V segment lost 4 bases and the J segment 1 base; nucleotides outside the gene matches: 2. CDR3 bases: TGCAGCGTTGGGGACAGGCCGAACACTGAAGCTTTCTTT. Protein product: CSVGDRPNTEAFF.

This clone appeared a single time. The gene calls are TRBV7-8 and TRBJ1-1; D remains ambiguous. From germline, CDR1 is SGHVS and CDR2 FQNEAQ. Trimming shortened V by 4 bases and J by 4 bases, and 19 bases separated the two germline ends. The CDR3 consists of 16 residues. CDR3 sequence reads: CASSYQRPGSGTEAFF. In nucleotides, the CDR3 is TGTGCCAGCAGCTACCAGAGACCCGGTTCGGGCACTGAAGCTTTCTTT. The full variable domain, in which reference TRBV7-8 and TRBJ1-1 provide the parts outside the CDR3, is GAGVSQSPRYKVAKRGQDVALRCDPISGHVSLFWYQQALGQGPEFLTYFQNEAQLDKSGLPSDRFFAERPEGSVSTLKIQRTQQEDSAVYLCASSYQRPGSGTEAFFGQGTRLTVV.

The chain carries TRBV6-2 or TRBV6-3 and TRBJ1-5, with D possibly TRBD1 on 6 matching bases. Germline V CDR1 and CDR2: MNHEY, SVGEGT. This CDR3 region has 16 residues. The V gene lost 2 bases and the J gene lost 5 bases, with 16 bases spanning the gap. The CDR3 DNA follows: TGTGCCAGCAGTTACCTCGGGGGCTCGGATTATCAGCCCCAGCATTTT. Translated, it gives CASSYLGGSDYQPQHF.

The rearrangement uses TRBV6-5 and TRBJ1-4; D is possibly TRBD1 (5 bases). V was clipped by 6 bases and J by 7 bases, with 18 bases between them. Germline V gene sequence: CDR1 MNHEY, CDR2 SVGAGI. The CDR3 contains 15 residues. The chain's CDR3 is CASSPDSQGREKLFF. CDR3 sequence (DNA): TGTGCCAGCAGCCCAGACAGCCAAGGGCGTGAAAAACTGTTTTTT.

The gene calls are TRBV10-1 and TRBJ1-5; D uncertain. Per the germline V gene, CDR1 is WNHNN and CDR2 is SYGVQD (reference sequence). There are 17 residues in the CDR3. V dropped 4 bases and J dropped 3 bases, with 19 bases sitting between them. CDR3 DNA sequence: TGCGCCAGCAGTGTAGATTTCTATTTGGGTGACAATCAGCCCCAGCATTTT. Translating it yields CASSVDFYLGDNQPQHF.

V usage is TRBV5-8 and J usage is TRBJ2-1; no firm D call. Trimming removed 0 bases at V and 0 bases at J, with 10 bases between. This CDR3 contains 16 residues. The germline gives CDR1 SGHTS, CDR2 YDEGEE. CDR3 region: CASSLGLQSSYNEQFF. CDR3 bases: TGTGCCAGCAGCTTGGGCCTCCAGAGCTCCTACAATGAGCAGTTCTTC.